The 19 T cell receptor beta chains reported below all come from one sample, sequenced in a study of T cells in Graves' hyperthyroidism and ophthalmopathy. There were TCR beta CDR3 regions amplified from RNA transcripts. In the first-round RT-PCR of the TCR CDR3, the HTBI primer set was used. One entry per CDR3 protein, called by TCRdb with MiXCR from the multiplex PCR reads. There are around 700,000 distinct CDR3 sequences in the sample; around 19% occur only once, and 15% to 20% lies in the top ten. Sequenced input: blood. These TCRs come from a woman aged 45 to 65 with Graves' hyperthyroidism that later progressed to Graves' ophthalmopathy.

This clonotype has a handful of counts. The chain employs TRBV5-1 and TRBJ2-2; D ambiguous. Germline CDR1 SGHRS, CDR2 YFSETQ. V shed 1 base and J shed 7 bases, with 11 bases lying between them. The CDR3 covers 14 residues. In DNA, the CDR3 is TGCGCCAGCAGCTTGACGCTAGACGTCGGGGAGCTGTTTTTT. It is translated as CASSLTLDVGELFF.

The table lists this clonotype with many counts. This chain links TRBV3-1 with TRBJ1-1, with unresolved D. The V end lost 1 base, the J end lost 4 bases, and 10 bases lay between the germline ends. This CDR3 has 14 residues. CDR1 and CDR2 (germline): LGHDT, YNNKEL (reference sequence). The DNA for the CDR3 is TGTGCCAGCAGCCAAGCCCTCCCTGCCACTGAAGCTTTCTTT. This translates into CASSQALPATEAFF.

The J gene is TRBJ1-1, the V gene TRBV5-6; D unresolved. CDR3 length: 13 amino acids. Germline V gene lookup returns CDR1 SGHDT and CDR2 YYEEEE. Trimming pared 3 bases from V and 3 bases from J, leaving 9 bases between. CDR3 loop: CASSSARDTEAFF. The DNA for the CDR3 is TGTGCCAGCAGCTCCGCTAGAGACACTGAAGCTTTCTTT.

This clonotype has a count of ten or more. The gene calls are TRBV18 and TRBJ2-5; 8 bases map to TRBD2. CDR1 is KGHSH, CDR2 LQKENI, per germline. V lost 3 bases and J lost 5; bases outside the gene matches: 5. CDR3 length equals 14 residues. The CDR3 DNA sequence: TGTGCCAGCTCACCGCCGGGACTAGAGGAGACCCAGTACTTC. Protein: CASSPPGLEETQYF.

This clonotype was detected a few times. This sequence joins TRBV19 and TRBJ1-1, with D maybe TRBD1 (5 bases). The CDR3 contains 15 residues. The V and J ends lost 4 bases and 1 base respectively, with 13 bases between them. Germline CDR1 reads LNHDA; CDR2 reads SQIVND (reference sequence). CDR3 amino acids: CASSRSGTPNTEAFF. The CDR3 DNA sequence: TGTGCCAGTAGTAGATCGGGGACTCCGAACACTGAAGCTTTCTTT.

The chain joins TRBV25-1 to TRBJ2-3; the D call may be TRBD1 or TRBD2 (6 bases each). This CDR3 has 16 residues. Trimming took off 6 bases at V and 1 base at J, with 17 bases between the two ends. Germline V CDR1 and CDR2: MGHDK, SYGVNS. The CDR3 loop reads CASRGVPGAGTDTQYF. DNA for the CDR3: TGTGCCAGCAGGGGGGTGCCGGGGGCCGGCACAGATACGCAGTATTTT.

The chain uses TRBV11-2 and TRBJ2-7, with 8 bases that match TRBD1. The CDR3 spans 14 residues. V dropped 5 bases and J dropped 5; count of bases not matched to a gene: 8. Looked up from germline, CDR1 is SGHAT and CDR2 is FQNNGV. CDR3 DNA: TGTGCCAGCAGCCCAGTGGACAGGGTCCACGAGCAGTACTTC. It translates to CASSPVDRVHEQYF.

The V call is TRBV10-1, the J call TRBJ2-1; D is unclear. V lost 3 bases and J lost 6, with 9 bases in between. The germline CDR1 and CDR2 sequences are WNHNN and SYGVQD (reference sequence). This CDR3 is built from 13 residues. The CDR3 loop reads CASSDTRFNEQFF. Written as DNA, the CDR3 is TGCGCCAGCAGTGATACCAGGTTCAATGAGCAGTTCTTC.

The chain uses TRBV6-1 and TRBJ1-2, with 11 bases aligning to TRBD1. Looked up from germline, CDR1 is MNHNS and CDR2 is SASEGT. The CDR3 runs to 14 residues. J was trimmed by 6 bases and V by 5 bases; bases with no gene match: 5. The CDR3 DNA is TGTGCCAGCAGTTATGGGACAGGGGGAAATGGCTACACCTTC. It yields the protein CASSYGTGGNGYTF.

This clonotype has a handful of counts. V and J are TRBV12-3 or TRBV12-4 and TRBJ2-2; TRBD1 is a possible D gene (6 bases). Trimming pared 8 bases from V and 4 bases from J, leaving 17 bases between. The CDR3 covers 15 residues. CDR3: CASGFIGGGTGELFF. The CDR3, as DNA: TGTGCCAGCGGGTTTATTGGGGGCGGCACCGGGGAGCTGTTTTTT.

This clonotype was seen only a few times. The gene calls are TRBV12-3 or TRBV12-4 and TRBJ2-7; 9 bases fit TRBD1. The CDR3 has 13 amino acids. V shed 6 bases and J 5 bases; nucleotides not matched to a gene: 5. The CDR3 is CASSRGQGHEQYF. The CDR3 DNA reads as TGTGCCAGCAGCCGGGGACAGGGCCACGAGCAGTACTTC.

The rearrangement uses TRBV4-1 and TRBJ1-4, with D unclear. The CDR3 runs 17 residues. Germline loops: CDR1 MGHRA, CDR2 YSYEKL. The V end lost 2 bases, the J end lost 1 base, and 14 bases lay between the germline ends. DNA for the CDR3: TGCGCCAGCAGCCAAAAGGACGTCCTGGGAACTAATGAAAAACTGTTTTTT. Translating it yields CASSQKDVLGTNEKLFF.

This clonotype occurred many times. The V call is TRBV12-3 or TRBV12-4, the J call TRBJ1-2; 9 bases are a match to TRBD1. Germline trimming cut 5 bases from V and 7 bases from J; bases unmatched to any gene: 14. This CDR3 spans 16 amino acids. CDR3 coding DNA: TGTGCCAGCAGTGGGGGGAACCACAGGGGGCACCGTGGCTACACCTTC. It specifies CASSGGNHRGHRGYTF.

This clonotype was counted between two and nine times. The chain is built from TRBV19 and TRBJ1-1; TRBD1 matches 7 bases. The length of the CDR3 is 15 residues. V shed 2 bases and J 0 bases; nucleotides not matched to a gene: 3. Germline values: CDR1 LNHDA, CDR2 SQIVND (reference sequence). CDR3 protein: CASSIFRGLNTEAFF. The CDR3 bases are TGTGCCAGTAGTATATTTAGGGGGCTGAACACTGAAGCTTTCTTT.

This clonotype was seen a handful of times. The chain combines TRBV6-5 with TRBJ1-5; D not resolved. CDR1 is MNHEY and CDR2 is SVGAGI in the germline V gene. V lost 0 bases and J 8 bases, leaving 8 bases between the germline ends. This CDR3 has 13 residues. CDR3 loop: CASSYSRVEPQHF. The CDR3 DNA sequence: TGTGCCAGCAGTTACTCGAGAGTGGAGCCCCAGCATTTT.

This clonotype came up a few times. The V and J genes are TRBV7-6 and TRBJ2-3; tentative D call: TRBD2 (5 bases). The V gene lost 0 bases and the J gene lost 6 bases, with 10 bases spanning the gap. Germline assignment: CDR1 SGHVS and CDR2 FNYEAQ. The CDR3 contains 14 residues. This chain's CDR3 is CASSLASGVDTQYF. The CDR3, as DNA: TGTGCCAGCAGCTTAGCTTCCGGGGTCGATACGCAGTATTTT.

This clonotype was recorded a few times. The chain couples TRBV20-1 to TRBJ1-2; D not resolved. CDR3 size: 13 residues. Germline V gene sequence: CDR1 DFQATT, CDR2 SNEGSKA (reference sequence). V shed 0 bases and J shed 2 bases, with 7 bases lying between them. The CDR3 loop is CSARDPSNYGYTF. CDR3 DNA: TGCAGTGCTAGAGATCCCTCAAACTATGGCTACACCTTC.

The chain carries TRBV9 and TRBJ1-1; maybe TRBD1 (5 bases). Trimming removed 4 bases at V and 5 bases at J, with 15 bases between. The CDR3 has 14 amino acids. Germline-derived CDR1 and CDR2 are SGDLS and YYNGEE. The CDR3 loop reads CASSKKQGLTEAFF. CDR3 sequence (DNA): TGTGCCAGCAGCAAAAAGCAGGGTTTAACTGAAGCTTTCTTT.

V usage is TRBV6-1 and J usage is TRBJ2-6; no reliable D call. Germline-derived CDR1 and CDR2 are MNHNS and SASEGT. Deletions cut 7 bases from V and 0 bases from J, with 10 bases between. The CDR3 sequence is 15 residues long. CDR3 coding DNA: TGTGCCAGCAACAGCTATGCCTCTGGGGCCAACGTCCTGACTTTC. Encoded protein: CASNSYASGANVLTF.